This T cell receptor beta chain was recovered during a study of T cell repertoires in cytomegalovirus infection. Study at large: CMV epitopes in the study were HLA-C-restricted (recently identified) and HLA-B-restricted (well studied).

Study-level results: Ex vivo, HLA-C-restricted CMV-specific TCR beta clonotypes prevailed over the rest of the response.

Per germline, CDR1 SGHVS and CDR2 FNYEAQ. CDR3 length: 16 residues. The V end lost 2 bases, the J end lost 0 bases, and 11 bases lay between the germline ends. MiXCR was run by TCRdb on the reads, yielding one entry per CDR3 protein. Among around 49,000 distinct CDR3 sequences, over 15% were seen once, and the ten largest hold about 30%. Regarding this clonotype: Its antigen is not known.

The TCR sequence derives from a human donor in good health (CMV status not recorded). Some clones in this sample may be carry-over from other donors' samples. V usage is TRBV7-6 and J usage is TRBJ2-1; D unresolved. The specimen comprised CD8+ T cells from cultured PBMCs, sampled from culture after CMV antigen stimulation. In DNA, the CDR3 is TGTGCCAGCAGCTTATCCGTGGAGTTCTCCTACAATGAGCAGTTCTTC. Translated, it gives CASSLSVEFSYNEQFF.